These 25 T cell receptor beta chains share one sample of origin, sequenced in a study of cytomegalovirus exposure and HLA in healthy donors. 60 Vbeta and 13 Jbeta primers were used in PCR. The assay was immunoSEQ multiplex PCR, and TCRdb's table has in-frame clones only and misses some. The repertoire holds 170,000 or so clones, with roughly four fifths as singletons. Sequenced material: PBMCs. These receptors all stem from a woman in her thirties or forties in good health and CMV-seronegative.

This clone was seen more than once but under ten times. This chain connects TRBV7-3 to TRBJ2-2; 7 bases align to TRBD1. Germline V CDR1 and CDR2: SGHTA, FQGTGA. The CDR3 loop spans 16 amino acids. V lost 2 bases and J lost 2; bases outside the gene matches: 5. The CDR3 protein is CASSLVGTANTGELFF. The CDR3 region has the DNA TGTGCCAGCAGCTTAGTAGGGACAGCTAACACCGGGGAGCTGTTTTTT.

The rearrangement joins TRBV5-1 to TRBJ2-5, with a possible D match to TRBD2 (5 bases). The last part of the DNA fits TRBJ2-7 better; the J call may be wrong. CDR1 SGHRS and CDR2 YFSETQ come from the germline V gene. The length of the CDR3 is 15 residues. This CDR3 is CASSLRSGSSYEQYF. As DNA, the CDR3 is TGCGCCAGCAGCTTGCGGTCGGGGAGCTCCTACGAGCAGTACTTC.

Comments on this clone: The same CDR3 also results from other DNA sequences found in this sample. This chain connects TRBV4-2 to TRBJ1-2; no clear D gene. Trimming removed 0 bases at V and 4 bases at J, with 9 bases between. Germline values: CDR1 LGHNA, CDR2 YNFKEQ. The CDR3 contains 14 residues. The CDR3 sequence is CASSQDLAGYGYTF. CDR3 nucleotide sequence: TGTGCCAGCAGCCAAGATTTGGCAGGCTATGGCTACACCTTC.

This chain links TRBV5-1 with TRBJ2-3; D gene ambiguous. The CDR3 sequence is 12 residues long. The V end was cut by 4 bases, the J end by 5 bases, with 8 bases between. Germline CDR1 and CDR2: SGHRS and YFSETQ. The CDR3 DNA follows: TGCGCCAGCAGCCTCACGCGAGATACGCAGTATTTT. Translating it yields CASSLTRDTQYF.

J is TRBJ2-3 and V is TRBV7-3, with D perhaps matching TRBD1 (6 bases). The germline V and J ends were trimmed by 3 bases and 4 bases, with 8 bases remaining between them. The CDR3 sequence is 13 residues long. Germline CDR1 and CDR2: SGHTA and FQGTGA. The CDR3 spells CASSLRTADTQYF. The CDR3 DNA reads TGTGCCAGCAGCTTGAGGACAGCAGATACGCAGTATTTT.

The chain is built from TRBV2 and TRBJ1-2; a possible D gene is TRBD1 (5 bases). The CDR3 loop spans 15 amino acids. V lost 6 bases and J lost 0, with 14 bases in between. From germline, CDR1 is SNHLY and CDR2 FYNNEI. The CDR3 region has the DNA TGTGCCAGCAGCTACCTCGGGGGAGCTAACTATGGCTACACCTTC. Its translation is CASSYLGGANYGYTF.

J is TRBJ1-1 and V is TRBV6-5; TRBD1 is a possible D gene (6 bases). Germline V gene lookup returns CDR1 MNHEY and CDR2 SVGAGI. Between the trimmed V and J ends, which lost 7 bases and 5 bases, there was a span of 14 bases. The CDR3 length is 13 residues. CDR3 region: CASTLTGHTEAFF. The DNA for the CDR3 is TGTGCCAGCACACTAACAGGGCATACTGAAGCTTTCTTT.

This chain joins TRBV4-1 and TRBJ1-6, with 8 bases aligning to TRBD1. Germline assignment: CDR1 MGHRA and CDR2 YSYEKL. The CDR3 is 17 amino acids. The junction had 9 bases not matched to a gene; V was cut back by 1 base and J by 7 bases. The CDR3 protein is CASSQVVRGRKNSPLHF. The DNA of the CDR3 is TGCGCCAGCAGCCAAGTGGTCAGGGGGCGAAAGAATTCACCCCTCCACTTT.

This clone was detected once. This chain links TRBV10-3 with TRBJ2-1; 12 bases map to TRBD2. V trimming: 2 bases; J trimming: 3 bases; junction bases outside the gene matches: 5. Germline V gene lookup returns CDR1 ENHRY and CDR2 SYGVKD. There are 17 residues in the CDR3. The CDR3 DNA is TGTGCCATCAGTGAGACCCCACTAGCGGGGGGCTACAATGAGCAGTTCTTC. Its translation is CAISETPLAGGYNEQFF.

The chain couples TRBV18 to TRBJ1-5; 9 bases match TRBD1. Germline assignment: CDR1 KGHSH and CDR2 LQKENI. This CDR3 region has 14 residues. Losses at the gene ends were 6 bases for V and 5 bases for J; bases not matched to a gene: 5. The CDR3 sequence: CASSPGTGHQPQHF. The CDR3 region has the DNA TGTGCCAGCTCCCCCGGGACAGGGCATCAGCCCCAGCATTTT.

The chain employs TRBV11-1 and TRBJ2-7, with 9 bases lining up with TRBD2. Trimming took 5 bases from V and 2 from J; bases not matched to a gene: 7. The V gene's germline CDR1 is SGHAT and CDR2 FQDESV (reference sequence). The CDR3 is 15 amino acids. CDR3 sequence reads: CASSPPASGAYEQYF. In DNA, the CDR3 is TGTGCCAGCAGCCCCCCGGCTAGCGGGGCCTACGAGCAGTACTTC.

The rearrangement uses TRBV7-9 and TRBJ2-7, with 12 bases aligning to TRBD1. The CDR3 has 16 residues. Germline V gene data show CDR1 as SEHNR and CDR2 as FQNEAQ (reference sequence). With 4 bases clipped from V and 6 bases from J, the junction kept 10 bases outside the gene matches. The CDR3 DNA sequence: TGTGCCAGCAGCTACGGGACAGGGGGCAATGCCGGCGAGCAGTACTTC. It translates to CASSYGTGGNAGEQYF.

The genes are TRBV18 and TRBJ1-6; 8 positions match TRBD1. The V gene end was trimmed by 5 bases and the J gene end by 5 bases; junction bases not matched to a gene: 5. The CDR3 has 15 amino acids. Germline V gives CDR1 KGHSH, CDR2 LQKENI. In DNA form, the CDR3 reads TGTGCCAGCTCATCACAGGGGGACAATAATTCACCCCTCCACTTT. Its protein product is CASSSQGDNNSPLHF.

The V gene is TRBV6-1, the J gene TRBJ1-5, with TRBD1 matching over 8 bases. Unmatched junction bases numbered 13, after V lost 3 bases and J lost 6 bases. The CDR3 covers 17 residues. The V gene's germline CDR1 is MNHNS and CDR2 SASEGT. CDR3: CASSDRDRIFFRQPQHF. The CDR3 DNA reads as TGTGCCAGCAGTGACCGGGACAGGATATTTTTTCGTCAGCCCCAGCATTTT.

The chain combines TRBV11-2 with TRBJ2-2; D not resolved. Trimming pared 1 base from V and 6 bases from J, leaving 12 bases between. CDR3 size: 15 residues. Germline CDR1 reads SGHAT; CDR2 reads FQNNGV. This CDR3 reads CASSLASTSAGELFF. CDR3 DNA: TGTGCCAGCAGCTTAGCCTCGACTTCGGCCGGGGAGCTGTTTTTT.

The V gene is TRBV18, the J gene TRBJ1-6, with D maybe TRBD1 (6 bases). The CDR3 totals 16 residues. Trimming cost V 1 base and J 9 bases, with 16 bases left between them. Germline CDR1 KGHSH, CDR2 LQKENI. CDR3 amino acids: CASSPRQDDVSSPLHF. The CDR3 DNA reads as TGTGCCAGCTCACCACGACAGGACGACGTAAGTTCACCCCTCCACTTT.

The table lists this clone with a count of one. V usage is TRBV7-3 and J usage is TRBJ2-5, with TRBD2 as a possible D gene (6 bases). Per germline, CDR1 SGHTA and CDR2 FQGTGA. The CDR3 is 14 amino acids. The V end was cut by 3 bases, the J end by 5 bases, with 13 bases between. The CDR3 bases are TGTGCCAGCAGCTTCGGCGGGGCGAGGGAGACCCAGTACTTC. Its translation is CASSFGGARETQYF.

The chain uses TRBV10-1 and TRBJ2-1, with TRBD1 matching 7 bases. Looked up from germline, CDR1 is WNHNN and CDR2 is SYGVQD (reference sequence). The CDR3 contains 16 residues. With V trimmed by 3 bases and J by 3 bases, 8 bases remained unmatched. The CDR3 is CASSDAGTEVYNEQFF. In DNA, the CDR3 is TGCGCCAGCAGTGACGCCGGGACAGAGGTCTACAATGAGCAGTTCTTC.

The DNA for the CDR3 is TGTGCCAGTATTCAATCGGGGAGCAATCAGCCCCAGCATTTT. Translating gives CASIQSGSNQPQHF. The rearrangement uses TRBV6-1 and TRBJ1-5; no definite D call. Trimming took off 9 bases at V and 1 base at J, with 13 bases between the two ends. Germline V lookup: CDR1 MNHNS, CDR2 SASEGT. The CDR3 contains 14 residues.

This clone has more than one count but fewer than ten. The genes are TRBV2 and TRBJ1-2, with a possible D match to TRBD1 (5 bases). V was trimmed by 5 bases and J by 4 bases, leaving 14 bases between them. Germline V gene data show CDR1 as SNHLY and CDR2 as FYNNEI. The CDR3 has 14 amino acids. The CDR3 sequence: CASSQTMQGYGYTF. CDR3 nucleotides: TGTGCCAGCAGTCAAACCATGCAGGGCTATGGCTACACCTTC.

This clone was counted only a few times. The CDR3 protein is CASSLSWAGGNEQFF. In DNA form, the CDR3 reads TGTGCCAGCAGCTTGAGTTGGGCCGGGGGGAATGAGCAGTTCTTC. The chain carries TRBV11-2 and TRBJ2-1, with TRBD2 matching over 7 bases. The V gene end was trimmed by 3 bases and the J gene end by 7 bases; junction bases not matched to a gene: 9. This CDR3 is built from 15 residues. Germline V gene data show CDR1 as SGHAT and CDR2 as FQNNGV.

This rearrangement joins TRBV18 to TRBJ2-1, with 9 bases fitting TRBD2. V lost 2 bases to trimming and J lost 8 bases; unmatched junction nucleotides: 10. Germline V gene lookup returns CDR1 KGHSH and CDR2 LQKENI. The length of the CDR3 is 16 residues. This CDR3 is CASSPSLGGGAHEQFF. The CDR3 DNA is TGTGCCAGCTCACCATCACTAGGCGGGGGGGCCCATGAGCAGTTCTTC.

The chain recombines TRBV5-1 with TRBJ1-4, with TRBD1 matching over 9 bases. The CDR3 has 15 residues. The V segment lost 1 base and the J segment 11 bases; nucleotides outside the gene matches: 9. Germline V gene data show CDR1 as SGHRS and CDR2 as YFSETQ. The chain's CDR3 is CASSLLGTGMEKLFF. The CDR3 DNA reads as TGCGCCAGCAGCTTGCTAGGGACAGGGATGGAGAAACTGTTTTTT.

V gene TRBV6-1 combines with J gene TRBJ1-1, with TRBD1 as a possible D gene (6 bases). V gave up 3 bases and J gave up 0 bases, with 23 bases separating them. CDR3 size: 19 residues. Looked up from germline, CDR1 is MNHNS and CDR2 is SASEGT. CDR3 sequence reads: CASSEVNRVVVGMNTEAFF. In DNA form, the CDR3 reads TGTGCCAGCAGTGAGGTAAACAGGGTGGTTGTAGGGATGAACACTGAAGCTTTCTTT.

This clone was recorded a few times. The V gene is TRBV5-4, the J gene TRBJ1-1; TRBD1 matches 7 bases. The germline gives CDR1 SGHNT, CDR2 YYREEE (reference sequence). V lost 4 bases and J lost 1; bases outside the gene matches: 7. This CDR3 comprises 15 residues. CDR3 protein: CASSEIGTANTEAFF. CDR3 DNA sequence: TGTGCCAGCAGCGAAATAGGGACAGCGAACACTGAAGCTTTCTTT.